This entry lists 21 T cell receptor beta chains sequenced from one sample in a study of siplizumab effects on memory and regulatory T cells. Sequencing used immunoSEQ multiplex PCR; TCRdb keeps in-frame clones, though not all of them. The data hold around 87,000 clones, with approximately 90% observed a single time. The sequenced sample consisted of CD4+ T cells sorted from blood. These receptor sequences come from a human donor in good health.

The CDR3 region has the DNA TGTGCCAGCAGCTTTGGGGAAAAACTGTTTTTT. Amino acids: CASSFGEKLFF. The V and J genes are TRBV7-2 and TRBJ1-4; no definite D call. V lost 3 bases and J lost 8, with 4 bases in between. This CDR3 contains 11 residues. Germline assignment: CDR1 SGHTA and CDR2 FQGNSA.

The rearrangement links TRBV10-2 to TRBJ2-1, with 7 bases matching TRBD1. In germline, CDR1 is WSHSY, CDR2 SAAADI. V trimming: 8 bases; J trimming: 3 bases; junction bases outside the gene matches: 1. The CDR3 totals 12 residues. The DNA of the CDR3 is TGCGCCAGCCGACAGGGCTACAATGAGCAGTTCTTC. Translating it yields CASRQGYNEQFF.

This clone was recorded only once. This sequence joins TRBV5-1 and TRBJ1-5, with 12 bases matching TRBD1. After removal of 4 bases from V and 7 bases from J, the junction contained 3 bases not matched to a gene. CDR3 length equals 14 residues. Germline values: CDR1 SGHRS, CDR2 YFSETQ. CDR3 sequence: CASSIGTGGQPQHF. The CDR3 DNA reads as TGCGCCAGCAGCATCGGGACAGGGGGCCAGCCCCAGCATTTT.

The chain carries TRBV10-3 and TRBJ1-5, with D perhaps matching TRBD1 (5 bases). This CDR3 is 14 amino acids long. Germline CDR1 ENHRY, CDR2 SYGVKD. The germline V and J ends were trimmed by 10 bases and 2 bases, with 15 bases remaining between them. DNA for the CDR3: TGTGCCACCTCGGGGGGGGGAGGCAATCAGCCCCAGCATTTT. Translation gives CATSGGGGNQPQHF.

This chain uses TRBV19 with TRBJ2-2; TRBD1 is a possible D gene (6 bases). The V end was cut by 8 bases, the J end by 7 bases, with 11 bases between. Germline V gene data show CDR1 as LNHDA and CDR2 as SQIVND (reference sequence). The CDR3 is made up of 12 amino acids. The CDR3 here is CASSQGSGELFF. The CDR3 bases are TGTGCCAGTTCGCAGGGGAGCGGGGAGCTGTTTTTT. The whole variable domain, remainder taken from reference TRBV19 and TRBJ2-2, is DGGITQSPKYLFRKEGQNVTLSCEQNLNHDAMYWYRQDPGQGLRLIYYSQIVNDFQKGDIAEGYSVSREKKESFPLTVTSAQKNPTAFYLCASSQGSGELFFGEGSRLTVL.

This rearrangement joins TRBV9 to TRBJ2-3, with 10 bases matching TRBD2. J gave up 9 bases and V 2 bases, and 12 bases lay outside the gene matches. Germline CDR1 is SGDLS and CDR2 is YYNGEE. The CDR3 runs 16 residues. The DNA of the CDR3 is TGTGCCAGCAGCGTCCGACTAGCGGGTGGTGGAGGCACGCAGTATTTT. Translating it yields CASSVRLAGGGGTQYF.

This chain connects TRBV7-2 to TRBJ2-7; 8 bases line up with TRBD2. The CDR3 length is 16 residues. Germline-derived CDR1 and CDR2 are SGHTA and FQGNSA. Unmatched junction bases numbered 15, after V lost 5 bases and J lost 6 bases. CDR3 protein: CASSPRLGLVLREQYF. Here the CDR3 DNA reads TGTGCCAGCAGCCCCCGGCTGGGACTAGTTCTCCGCGAGCAGTACTTC.

DNA for the CDR3: TGTGCCAGCAGCCGGACTCTTGACGGCAATGAGCAGTTCTTC. This translates into CASSRTLDGNEQFF. This chain links TRBV5-5 with TRBJ2-1; maybe TRBD2 (5 bases). Trimming left V 4 bases short and J 6 bases short, with 14 bases between. CDR3 length equals 14 residues. The V gene's germline CDR1 is SGHKS and CDR2 YYEKEE (reference sequence).

Concerning this clone itself: A much more abundant neighbour one base away suggests this may be a read error. The rearrangement joins TRBV10-3 to TRBJ1-2; no clear D gene. The V gene's germline CDR1 is ENHRY and CDR2 SYGVKD. This CDR3 is 11 amino acids long. CDR3 loop: CVISESLGYTF. The CDR3, as DNA: TGTGTCATCAGTGAGTCTTTGGGCTACACCTTC.

J is TRBJ1-1 and V is TRBV4-2; the D is unclear. The CDR3 runs 15 residues. Germline lookup yields CDR1 LGHNA and CDR2 YNFKEQ. V dropped 0 bases and J dropped 2 bases, with 10 bases sitting between them. CDR3 residues: CASSQDLLINTEAFF. The DNA of the CDR3 is TGTGCCAGCAGCCAAGATCTATTAATAAACACTGAAGCTTTCTTT.

This chain uses TRBV12-2 with TRBJ1-5. TRBV12-2 represents a pseudogene. This CDR3 spans 17 amino acids. As DNA, the CDR3 is TGTGCAAGTCGCTTAGCGCGGGGGATGGGGAACAATCAGCCCCAGCATTTT. Its protein is CASRLARGMGNNQPQHF.

The chain couples TRBV4-3 to TRBJ2-5, with 14 bases matching TRBD2. CDR1 and CDR2 (germline): LGHNA, YSLEER. With 3 bases clipped from V and 5 bases from J, the junction kept 11 bases outside the gene matches. CDR3 length equals 18 residues. The CDR3 nucleotides read TGCGCCAGCAGCCAGGGTAGACTAGCGGGAGGGCCATGGGAGACCCAGTACTTC. Residues: CASSQGRLAGGPWETQYF.

Here the CDR3 reads CASSPWGLVGEQFF. Written as DNA, the CDR3 is TGTGCCAGCAGCCCCTGGGGACTAGTTGGTGAGCAGTTCTTC. The genes are TRBV14 and TRBJ2-1, with 8 bases that match TRBD2. J gave up 9 bases and V 4 bases, and 8 bases lay outside the gene matches. This CDR3 has 14 amino acids. Germline V gene lookup returns CDR1 SGHDN and CDR2 FVKESK.

The chain links TRBV19 to TRBJ2-1, with D unresolved. The CDR3 consists of 13 residues. The germline gives CDR1 LNHDA, CDR2 SQIVND (reference sequence). The V gene lost 11 bases and the J gene lost 5 bases, with 16 bases spanning the gap. The CDR3 loop reads CASGDGVDNEQFF. DNA of the CDR3: TGTGCCTCCGGTGACGGAGTAGACAATGAGCAGTTCTTC.

The rearrangement joins TRBV11-2 to TRBJ2-7; D may be TRBD2 (6 bases). Trimming stripped 1 base from V and 7 bases from J, with 14 bases between. This CDR3 contains 14 residues. Germline V gene lookup returns CDR1 SGHAT and CDR2 FQNNGV. The CDR3 bases are TGTGCCAGCAGCTTAGTCAGGACCCGGGGGGAGCAGTACTTC. Protein product: CASSLVRTRGEQYF.

This clone was seen once. The V call is TRBV19, the J call TRBJ1-5; D gene uncertain. This CDR3 contains 16 residues. The germline gives CDR1 LNHDA, CDR2 SQIVND (reference sequence). The V gene lost 5 bases and the J gene lost 0 bases, with 14 bases spanning the gap. The CDR3 spells CASSDRPGNSNQPQHF. The CDR3 DNA is TGTGCCAGTAGTGACCGCCCCGGGAATAGCAATCAGCCCCAGCATTTT.

The gene calls are TRBV4-3 and TRBJ1-5, with D perhaps TRBD1 (5 bases). The V gene's germline CDR1 is LGHNA and CDR2 YSLEER. Trimming cost V 4 bases and J 1 base, with 17 bases left between them. The CDR3 has 17 amino acids. The CDR3: CASSPGGDSVSNQPQHF. The CDR3 DNA reads as TGCGCCAGCAGCCCGGGGGGAGACAGTGTGAGCAATCAGCCCCAGCATTTT.

The chain combines TRBV28 with TRBJ1-5; possible D gene TRBD1, 5 bases. Looked up from germline, CDR1 is MDHEN and CDR2 is SYDVKM. V lost 6 bases and J lost 5, with 8 bases in between. This CDR3 has 12 residues. CDR3 residues: CASRGRDQPQHF. The CDR3 DNA follows: TGTGCCAGCAGGGGACGGGATCAGCCCCAGCATTTT.

V is TRBV19 and J is TRBJ1-1; 7 bases line up with TRBD1. CDR1 is LNHDA, CDR2 SQIVND, per germline (reference sequence). J was trimmed by 2 bases and V by 5 bases; bases with no gene match: 5. CDR3 length equals 14 residues. CDR3 DNA sequence: TGTGCCAGTAGTTCCCAGGGGGACAACACTGAAGCTTTCTTT. Its translation is CASSSQGDNTEAFF.

The rearrangement joins TRBV6-5 to TRBJ2-6; D is unresolved. CDR1 and CDR2 from the germline V gene are MNHEY and SVGAGI. There are 16 residues in the CDR3. Trimming took off 0 bases at V and 0 bases at J, with 6 bases between the two ends. The CDR3 sequence is CASSYSRFSGANVLTF. In DNA form, the CDR3 reads TGTGCCAGCAGTTACTCGAGGTTCTCTGGGGCCAACGTCCTGACTTTC.

CDR3 in amino acids: CASAPGQKNIQYF. Here the CDR3 DNA reads TGTGCCAGCGCCCCGGGACAGAAAAACATTCAGTACTTC. The rearrangement links TRBV18 to TRBJ2-4, with 7 positions matching TRBD1. CDR3 size: 13 residues. Germline CDR1 reads KGHSH; CDR2 reads LQKENI. V dropped 8 bases and J dropped 4; count of bases not matched to a gene: 5.